The clone carrying this T cell receptor beta chain was observed many times. TRAV and TRBV primers primed cDNA for both TCRalpha and TCRbeta. TCR amplification ran approximately 20 PCR cycles using constant-region and V-primer adapter primers. Each CDR3 protein gets one entry after TCRdb re-called the reads with MiXCR. The data hold 30,000 to 40,000 distinct CDR3 sequences, with around 20% observed a single time. Time point here: after trial treatment. The treatment: LDRT plus nivolumab, ipilimumab, low-dose cyclophosphamide and aspirin (RACIN trial). It was nivolumab, ipilimumab, aspirin, low-dose cyclophosphamide and low-dose radiotherapy that donors received. This CDR3 comprises 11 residues. Trimming took 3 bases from V and 5 from J, leaving 5 bases between them. Germline-derived CDR1 and CDR2 are SGHVS and FQNEAQ. These data are taken from a study of low-dose radiotherapy and immunotherapy resistance in tumors.

The chain joins TRBV7-8 to TRBJ2-7; no firm D call. This clonotype originated in a female donor with ovarian cancer. Material: PBMCs, obtained after low-dose radiotherapy plus immunotherapy. CDR3 coding DNA: TGTGCCAGCAGCTTCCTCCACGAGCAGTACTTC. Protein product: CASSFLHEQYF.